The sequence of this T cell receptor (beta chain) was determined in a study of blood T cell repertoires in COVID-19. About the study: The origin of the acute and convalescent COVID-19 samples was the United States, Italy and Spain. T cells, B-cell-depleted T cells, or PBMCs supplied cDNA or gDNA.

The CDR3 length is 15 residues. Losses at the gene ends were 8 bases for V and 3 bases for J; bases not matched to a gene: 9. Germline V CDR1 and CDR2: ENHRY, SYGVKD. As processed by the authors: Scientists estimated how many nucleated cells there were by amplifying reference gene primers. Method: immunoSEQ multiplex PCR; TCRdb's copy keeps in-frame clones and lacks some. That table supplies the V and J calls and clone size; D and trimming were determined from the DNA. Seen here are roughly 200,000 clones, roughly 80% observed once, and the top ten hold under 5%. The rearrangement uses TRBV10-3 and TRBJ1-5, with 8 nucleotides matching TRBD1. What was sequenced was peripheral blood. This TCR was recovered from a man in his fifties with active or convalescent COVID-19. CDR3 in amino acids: CAIGGETGVNQPQHF. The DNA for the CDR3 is TGTGCCATCGGGGGGGAGACAGGGGTCAATCAGCCCCAGCATTTT.